Listed below are T cell receptor beta chains from one sample, sequenced in a study of T cell responses to AZD1222 COVID-19 vaccine. The method was immunoSEQ multiplex PCR; TCRdb's version includes in-frame clones alone and lacks a portion of them. Seen here are around 88,000 clones, over 75% observed once, and the top ten hold under 7%. Sequenced material: peripheral blood, taken on day 0 of AZD1222 vaccination. Receptor source: an adult in good health. Both conserved end residues are part of each CDR3. Fields, in order: J gene, V gene, D gene, clone size, CDR3 DNA, CDR3 protein. A D gene is named only where the DNA matches it firmly. Expanded clones are given a class, and other clones once, few, many or no size at all.

TRBJ1-2,TRBV6-4,TRBD1,NA,TGTGCCAGCAGTGACTTTCCGGGGACAGGTTATGGCTACACCTTC,CASSDFPGTGYGYTF
TRBJ2-2,TRBV9,TRBD2,NA,TGTGCCAGCAGCCTCAACTCTGGGGGGGAGAACACCGGGGAGCTGTTTTTT,CASSLNSGGENTGELFF
TRBJ2-3,TRBV9,NA,NA,TGTGCCAGCAGCGGCCGGGAGTTTGGGACAGATACGCAGTATTTT,CASSGREFGTDTQYF
TRBJ1-5,TRBV11-3,NA,NA,TGTGCCAGCAGCTTAGATGGGGGGCAGGGGAATCAGCCCCAGCATTTT,CASSLDGGQGNQPQHF
TRBJ1-5,TRBV6-2/TRBV6-3,NA,NA,TGTGCCAGCAGCGGGGCCCCCTCGGGAGGGGCGGGTCAGCCCCAGCATTTT,CASSGAPSGGAGQPQHF
TRBJ2-2,TRBV10-1,NA,NA,TGCGCCAGCAGTGATCCAGGGGCCACCGGGGAGCTGTTTTTT,CASSDPGATGELFF
TRBJ2-7,TRBV9,NA,NA,TGTGCCAGCAGCCCCCAGCCCCTTAGAACAGGGTTCTACGAGCAGTACTTC,CASSPQPLRTGFYEQYF
TRBJ1-5,TRBV27,NA,NA,TGTGCCAGCAGTCTACGCTTTCAGCCCCAGCATTTT,CASSLRFQPQHF
TRBJ2-5,TRBV7-6,NA,NA,TGTGCCAGCAGCCGGGGGGCCCTGGACCAAGAGACCCAGTACTTC,CASSRGALDQETQYF
TRBJ2-1,TRBV27,NA,NA,TGTGCCAGCACCCGACCCGGTCGGGAGCAGTTCTTC,CASTRPGREQFF
TRBJ2-1,TRBV4-1,TRBD2,NA,TGCGCCAGCAGCTCACTTACCTCGGCGGGAGGGGGCAATGAGCAGTTCTTC,CASSSLTSAGGGNEQFF
TRBJ2-5,TRBV29-1,NA,NA,TGCAGCATACGGGACGGCCAAGAGACCCAGTACTTC,CSIRDGQETQYF
TRBJ1-2,TRBV7-8,TRBD1,NA,TGTGCCAGCAGCTACGCCTCGACAGGGACCTATGGCTACACCTTC,CASSYASTGTYGYTF
TRBJ2-1,TRBV15,NA,once,TGTGCCACCAGCAGTTCCCCGGGCCTCTTAAGGAATGAGCAGTTCTTC,CATSSSPGLLRNEQFF
TRBJ2-5,TRBV19,NA,NA,TGTGCCAGTAGTCAACCCAGGGCCCAAGAGACCCAGTACTTC,CASSQPRAQETQYF
TRBJ1-1,TRBV6-4,NA,few,TGTGCCAGCAGTGACTCGACTGGGGATTACACTGAAGCTTTCTTT,CASSDSTGDYTEAFF
TRBJ2-7,TRBV5-1,NA,NA,TGCGCCAGCAGCTTGGGCGACAATGCCTACGAGCAGTACTTC,CASSLGDNAYEQYF
TRBJ2-3,TRBV23-1,NA,NA,TGCGCCAGCAGTCAATACCCGGGTCAGGGGCACACAGATACGCAGTATTTT,CASSQYPGQGHTDTQYF
TRBJ2-1,TRBV10-3,TRBD2,NA,TGTGCCACGGGGACTAGCGGTAGGGGTTTCCACAATGAGCAGTTCTTC,CATGTSGRGFHNEQFF
TRBJ2-3,TRBV7-3,NA,NA,TGTGCCAGCAGCTTAAGGGCACGGCCGAGCACAGATACGCAGTATTTT,CASSLRARPSTDTQYF
TRBJ2-4,TRBV19,TRBD1,NA,TGTGCCAGTAGCCCTGAGACAGGGGCGCTAGCCAAAAACATTCAGTACTTC,CASSPETGALAKNIQYF
TRBJ2-1,TRBV11-1,TRBD1,NA,TGTGCCAGCAGCCGGACAGGGATCGATGAGCAGTTCTTC,CASSRTGIDEQFF
TRBJ1-2,TRBV14,NA,NA,TGTGCCAGCAGCCCGTATCAATCGGGATATGGCTACACCTTC,CASSPYQSGYGYTF
TRBJ1-5,TRBV7-2,NA,few,TGTGCCAGCAGCCCACGCCCCGGGGCGTGGAATCAGCCCCAGCATTTT,CASSPRPGAWNQPQHF
TRBJ2-3,TRBV11-2,NA,NA,TGTGCCAGCAGCATGGGACTTACAGATACGCAGTATTTT,CASSMGLTDTQYF
TRBJ1-1,TRBV27,TRBD1,NA,TGTGCCAGCAGTACGACAGGGGGGTTGAACACTGAAGCTTTCTTT,CASSTTGGLNTEAFF
TRBJ1-4,TRBV28,NA,NA,TGTGCCAGCAGTCTCTTCGGTAGGCTGTTTTTT,CASSLFGRLFF
TRBJ2-5,TRBV7-3,TRBD2,NA,TGTGCCAGCAGCCGCGGGGGAACGGAGACCCAGTACTTC,CASSRGGTETQYF
TRBJ2-5,TRBV5-6,TRBD2,once,TGTGCCAGCAGCTTGTTGACTAGCGGGTTCCAAGAGACCCAGTACTTC,CASSLLTSGFQETQYF
TRBJ2-5,TRBV5-6,TRBD2,NA,TGTGCCAGCAGCTTGGCCCCGAGCGGGAGGCCACGTGGGGGGACCCAGTACTTC,CASSLAPSGRPRGGTQYF
TRBJ2-1,TRBV27,TRBD2,NA,TGTGCCAGCAGTTCCTACGTGGGGACTAGCGTCAGCAATGAGCAGTTCTTC,CASSSYVGTSVSNEQFF
TRBJ2-3,TRBV4-1,NA,NA,TGCGCCAGCAGCCAGGGACCCCTTGGCACAGATACGCAGTATTTT,CASSQGPLGTDTQYF